This T cell receptor beta chain originates from a study of T cells after posttransplantation cyclophosphamide. CDR1 is SGHRS and CDR2 is YFSETQ in the germline V gene. V was cut by 0 bases and J by 3 bases, with 21 bases left in between. The CDR3 runs 19 residues. The method was immunoSEQ multiplex PCR; TCRdb's version includes in-frame clones alone and lacks a portion of them. The sample yields approximately 12,000 clones, roughly four fifths seen once. Study conclusions and caveats: Donor-recipient repertoire similarity was low at 1-2 months, rising over year one. Blood and skin or GI T cell repertoires showed limited TRB overlap.

A word on this clone: Its specificity is not known.

Specimen: memory CD4+ T cells sorted from PBMCs. The V and J genes are TRBV5-1 and TRBJ1-4; D is perhaps TRBD1 (5 bases). This TCR was recovered from a man aged 50-59 years in good health, CMV-negative, and a related stem cell transplant donor. CDR3 sequence reads: CASSLGQGLIHAANEKLFF. CDR3 sequence (DNA): TGCGCCAGCAGCTTGGGGCAGGGATTGATACATGCGGCTAATGAAAAACTGTTTTTT.